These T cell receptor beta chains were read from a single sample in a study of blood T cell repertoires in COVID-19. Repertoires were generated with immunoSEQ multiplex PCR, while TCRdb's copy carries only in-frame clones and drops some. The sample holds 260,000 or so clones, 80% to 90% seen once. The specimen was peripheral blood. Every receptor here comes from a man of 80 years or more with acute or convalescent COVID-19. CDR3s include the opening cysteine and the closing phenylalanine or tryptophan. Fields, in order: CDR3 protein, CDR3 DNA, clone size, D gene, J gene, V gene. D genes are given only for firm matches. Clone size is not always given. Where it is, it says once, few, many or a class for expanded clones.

CDR3aa: CASTPQGRVDETQYF
CDR3nt: TGTGCCAGCACCCCTCAGGGTCGGGTGGATGAGACCCAGTACTTC
abundance: once
d_gene: -
j_gene: TRBJ2-5
v_gene: TRBV11-2

CDR3aa: CASSLVASGTDTQYF
CDR3nt: TGCGCCAGCAGCTTGGTAGCTAGCGGCACAGATACGCAGTATTTT
abundance: -
d_gene: -
j_gene: TRBJ2-3
v_gene: TRBV5-1

CDR3aa: CASRERMYQETQYF
CDR3nt: TGTGCCAGCAGAGAGCGAATGTACCAAGAGACCCAGTACTTC
abundance: -
d_gene: -
j_gene: TRBJ2-5
v_gene: TRBV2

CDR3aa: CASSSGREGSKTQYF
CDR3nt: TGTGCCAGCAGCAGTGGCCGGGAGGGTTCGAAGACCCAGTACTTC
abundance: -
d_gene: TRBD2
j_gene: TRBJ2-5
v_gene: TRBV28

CDR3aa: CASSLALSGTGGGSPLHF
CDR3nt: TGTGCCAGCAGCTTAGCGCTTTCCGGGACAGGGGGAGGGTCACCCCTCCACTTT
abundance: -
d_gene: TRBD1
j_gene: TRBJ1-6
v_gene: TRBV7-2

CDR3aa: CASKEGAGTGELFF
CDR3nt: TGTGCCAGCAAGGAAGGGGCAGGCACCGGGGAGCTGTTTTTT
abundance: -
d_gene: -
j_gene: TRBJ2-2
v_gene: TRBV28

CDR3aa: CATSATGEAKNIQYF
CDR3nt: TGTGCCACCAGTGCTACAGGGGAGGCCAAAAACATTCAGTACTTC
abundance: -
d_gene: TRBD1
j_gene: TRBJ2-4
v_gene: TRBV24-1

CDR3aa: CAISESMLVASMGEAFF
CDR3nt: TGTGCCATCAGTGAGAGTATGCTAGTGGCCTCGATGGGTGAAGCTTTCTTT
abundance: -
d_gene: -
j_gene: TRBJ1-1
v_gene: TRBV10-3

CDR3aa: CASSLFGLNQPQHF
CDR3nt: TGTGCCAGCAGCTTGTTCGGACTCAATCAGCCCCAGCATTTT
abundance: -
d_gene: -
j_gene: TRBJ1-5
v_gene: TRBV5-6

CDR3aa: CASSSIAGGQTPQYF
CDR3nt: TGTGCCAGCAGTTCGATCGCGGGAGGCCAAACGCCCCAGTACTTC
abundance: -
d_gene: TRBD2
j_gene: TRBJ2-7
v_gene: TRBV6-5

CDR3aa: CASSLPLRQDFQETQYF
CDR3nt: TGTGCCAGCAGCTTACCCCTACGGCAGGACTTCCAAGAGACCCAGTACTTC
abundance: -
d_gene: -
j_gene: TRBJ2-5
v_gene: TRBV11-3

CDR3aa: CASMPWGTPGNTIYF
CDR3nt: TGTGCCAGCATGCCGTGGGGCACCCCTGGAAACACCATATATTTT
abundance: -
d_gene: -
j_gene: TRBJ1-3
v_gene: TRBV28

CDR3aa: CASSLRSGGREQYF
CDR3nt: TGTGCCAGCAGCTTAAGGTCAGGGGGACGTGAGCAGTACTTC
abundance: -
d_gene: TRBD1
j_gene: TRBJ2-7
v_gene: TRBV5-6

CDR3aa: CATSIPAQGQSQHF
CDR3nt: TGTGCCACCTCGATTCCGGCGCAGGGGCAAAGTCAGCATTTT
abundance: -
d_gene: -
j_gene: TRBJ1-5
v_gene: TRBV28

CDR3aa: CASSQGGINSNQPQHF
CDR3nt: TGTGCCAGCAGCCAAGGGGGAATTAATAGCAATCAGCCCCAGCATTTT
abundance: -
d_gene: -
j_gene: TRBJ1-5
v_gene: TRBV5-6

CDR3aa: CASSNLDSDPNSPLHF
CDR3nt: TGCGCCAGCAGCAATTTGGACAGTGATCCTAATTCACCCCTCCACTTT
abundance: -
d_gene: -
j_gene: TRBJ1-6
v_gene: TRBV5-1

CDR3aa: CASSLDHFGMSSYNEQFF
CDR3nt: TGTGCCAGCAGCCTTGATCATTTCGGGATGAGCTCCTACAATGAGCAGTTCTTC
abundance: -
d_gene: -
j_gene: TRBJ2-1
v_gene: TRBV7-9

CDR3aa: CASSRDGGWIYNEQFF
CDR3nt: TGTGCCAGCAGCCGGGACGGGGGATGGATTTACAATGAGCAGTTCTTC
abundance: -
d_gene: -
j_gene: TRBJ2-1
v_gene: TRBV5-4

CDR3aa: CATSDPLARGTGELFF
CDR3nt: TGTGCCACCAGTGACCCCCTGGCGCGCGGCACCGGGGAGCTGTTTTTT
abundance: -
d_gene: -
j_gene: TRBJ2-2
v_gene: TRBV24-1

CDR3aa: CAITKDWSGNTIYF
CDR3nt: TGTGCCATCACCAAAGACTGGTCTGGAAACACCATATATTTT
abundance: -
d_gene: -
j_gene: TRBJ1-3
v_gene: TRBV10-3

CDR3aa: CASSLGSWTSGSNTQYF
CDR3nt: TGTGCCAGCAGCTTAGGTTCTTGGACTAGCGGGAGCAATACGCAGTATTTT
abundance: -
d_gene: TRBD2
j_gene: TRBJ2-3
v_gene: TRBV7-6

CDR3aa: CASSFGEVDTQYF
CDR3nt: TGCGCCAGCAGCTTCGGGGAGGTGGATACGCAGTATTTT
abundance: few
d_gene: -
j_gene: TRBJ2-3
v_gene: TRBV5-1

CDR3aa: CASSPTGLGGNQPQHF
CDR3nt: TGTGCCAGCTCACCTACCGGGCTCGGGGGCAATCAGCCCCAGCATTTT
abundance: -
d_gene: -
j_gene: TRBJ1-5
v_gene: TRBV18

CDR3aa: CASSLTGGGGDTQYF
CDR3nt: TGTGCCAGCAGTTTAACAGGGGGCGGGGGAGATACGCAGTATTTT
abundance: once
d_gene: TRBD1
j_gene: TRBJ2-3
v_gene: TRBV28

CDR3aa: CASSSYRGLPYNSPLHF
CDR3nt: TGTGCCAGCAGTTCGTACAGGGGGCTCCCCTATAATTCACCCCTCCACTTT
abundance: -
d_gene: TRBD1
j_gene: TRBJ1-6
v_gene: TRBV27

CDR3aa: CASSEAGSSTDTQYF
CDR3nt: TGCGCCAGCTCCGAGGCGGGATCTAGCACAGATACGCAGTATTTT
abundance: once
d_gene: -
j_gene: TRBJ2-3
v_gene: TRBV5-1

CDR3aa: CSGDTSGGYNEQFF
CDR3nt: TGCAGCGGCGATACTAGCGGGGGGTACAATGAGCAGTTCTTC
abundance: -
d_gene: TRBD2
j_gene: TRBJ2-1
v_gene: TRBV29-1

CDR3aa: CASSLVIGSMAEAFF
CDR3nt: TGTGCCAGCAGCTTAGTGATAGGGAGTATGGCTGAAGCTTTCTTT
abundance: -
d_gene: -
j_gene: TRBJ1-1
v_gene: TRBV7-2

CDR3aa: CASSELAGAHEQYF
CDR3nt: TGTGCCAGCAGTGAACTGGCGGGAGCTCACGAGCAGTACTTC
abundance: -
d_gene: TRBD2
j_gene: TRBJ2-7
v_gene: TRBV2

CDR3aa: CASSSPRGGEAFF
CDR3nt: TGTGCCAGTAGTTCACCCCGGGGAGGGGAAGCTTTCTTT
abundance: -
d_gene: -
j_gene: TRBJ1-1
v_gene: TRBV19